A selection of T cell receptor beta chains follows, all from one sample in a study of shared clonotypes between healthy human individuals. Clones were sequenced by immunoSEQ multiplex PCR, and TCRdb holds only the in-frame ones, with some missing. This sample has more than 2 million clones; just under 95% occur once, and the top ten carry about 1.7%. Input material: naive CD8+ T cells from PBMCs. These receptors were collected from a man between 18 and 35 years old in good health. Some clones in this sample may be carry-over from other donors' samples. Both conserved end residues are part of each CDR3. Fields, in order: D gene, J gene, clone size, V gene, CDR3 protein, CDR3 DNA. A D gene is named only where the DNA matches it firmly. Size values are once, few and many counts, or a class for expanded clones, and some rows have none.

- TRBJ1-5 - TRBV4-1 CASSQDRLGKGPQHF TGCGCCAGCAGCCAAGATCGATTGGGGAAGGGGCCCCAGCATTTT
TRBD2 TRBJ2-1 - TRBV2 CASSEGTSGSAEQFF TGTGCCAGCAGTGAAGGGACTAGCGGGAGTGCTGAGCAGTTCTTC
- TRBJ1-2 - TRBV7-2 CASSLAHGEGIYGYTF TGTGCCAGCAGCTTAGCGCACGGTGAAGGGATCTATGGCTACACCTTC
TRBD2 TRBJ2-3 - TRBV9 CASSVEGGLAWDTQYF TGTGCCAGCAGCGTAGAGGGGGGACTAGCGTGGGATACGCAGTATTTT
- TRBJ2-7 once TRBV10-2 CASSEDQTLYEQYF TGCGCCAGCAGTGAAGACCAGACCCTCTACGAGCAGTACTTC
- TRBJ2-4 once TRBV29-1 CSVDGFGIEAKNIQYF TGCAGCGTTGATGGGTTCGGGATCGAGGCCAAAAACATTCAGTACTTC
- TRBJ2-7 once TRBV28 CATSSYEQYF TGTGCCACCAGCTCCTACGAGCAGTACTTC
- TRBJ2-3 - TRBV5-1 CASSPGGTDTQYF TGCGCCAGCAGCCCCGGGGGCACAGATACGCAGTATTTT
- TRBJ2-7 - TRBV7-9 CASSSTAGTTYEQYF TGTGCCAGCAGCTCGACTGCCGGGACAACGTACGAGCAGTACTTC
- TRBJ2-1 - TRBV4-2 CASSQAPPGLPTGEQFF TGTGCCAGCAGCCAAGCCCCGCCGGGACTCCCCACCGGAGAGCAGTTCTTC
- TRBJ1-2 - TRBV27 CASAEGGLGDGYTF TGTGCCAGCGCCGAAGGGGGGCTGGGGGATGGCTACACCTTC
- TRBJ2-2 - TRBV19 CASSISGATGELFF TGTGCCAGTAGTATTTCGGGGGCCACCGGGGAGCTGTTTTTT
- TRBJ2-5 - TRBV6-5 CASSYAGWTETQYF TGTGCCAGCAGTTACGCAGGGTGGACTGAGACCCAGTACTTC
- TRBJ2-1 - TRBV4-3 CASSEGTRGIQFF TGCGCCAGCAGCGAAGGGACTCGCGGGATTCAGTTCTTC
- TRBJ2-1 - TRBV19 CASSITKGYNEQFF TGTGCCAGTAGTATCACGAAGGGCTACAATGAGCAGTTCTTC
- TRBJ2-5 - TRBV7-3 CASSLLGGEQETQYF TGTGCCAGCAGCTTACTAGGCGGGGAACAAGAGACCCAGTACTTC
TRBD2 TRBJ2-3 - TRBV5-1 CASSGLAGGMADTQYF TGCGCCAGCAGCGGACTAGCGGGAGGGATGGCAGATACGCAGTATTTT
- TRBJ1-1 - TRBV11-2 CASSHRSGVGAFF TGTGCCAGCAGCCATAGATCAGGGGTAGGAGCTTTCTTT
- TRBJ1-5 - TRBV27 CASRLTPSNQPQHF TGTGCCAGCAGACTTACCCCCAGCAATCAGCCCCAGCATTTT
TRBD2 TRBJ2-1 - TRBV7-3 CASSSAGGIHEQFF TGTGCCAGCAGCTCAGCGGGAGGGATCCATGAGCAGTTCTTC
- TRBJ1-2 - TRBV29-1 CSDLVTGDDGYTF TGCAGCGACCTCGTCACGGGAGACGATGGCTACACCTTC
TRBD2 TRBJ2-1 - TRBV5-1 CASSLLDSGRSDEQFF TGCGCCAGCAGTCTGTTGGACAGCGGGAGGAGTGATGAGCAGTTCTTC
- TRBJ2-7 - TRBV7-2 CASSFYRAYEQYF TGTGCCAGCAGCTTCTACAGAGCCTACGAGCAGTACTTC
- TRBJ2-7 once TRBV19 CASSIEAGSAYEQYF TGTGCCAGTAGTATAGAGGCAGGGAGCGCCTACGAGCAGTACTTC
- TRBJ1-2 once TRBV5-1 CASGGDNYGYTF TGCGCCAGCGGCGGCGATAACTATGGCTACACCTTC
- TRBJ2-1 - TRBV4-1 CASSQDWGSYNEQFF TGCGCCAGCAGCCAAGATTGGGGCTCCTACAATGAGCAGTTCTTC
- TRBJ1-2 - TRBV6-5 CASSYSVTGFDGYTF TGTGCCAGCAGTTACTCGGTCACAGGGTTCGATGGCTACACCTTC
- TRBJ2-7 - TRBV7-2 CASSLAIIGPSSYEQYF TGTGCCAGCAGCTTAGCGATTATAGGACCGAGCTCCTACGAGCAGTACTTC
- TRBJ1-1 - TRBV7-9 CASSSGGFAIEAFF TGTGCCAGCAGCTCCGGGGGGTTCGCTATTGAAGCTTTCTTT
- TRBJ2-1 - TRBV7-6 CASSLAGDDYNEQFF TGTGCCAGCAGCTTAGCGGGAGATGACTACAATGAGCAGTTCTTC
TRBD2 TRBJ2-1 - TRBV9 CASSEASGRAHGDEQFF TGTGCCAGCAGCGAGGCTAGCGGGAGGGCTCATGGGGATGAGCAGTTCTTC
TRBD2 TRBJ2-7 - TRBV29-1 CSVASGGATSYEQYF TGCAGCGTCGCTAGCGGAGGGGCAACCTCCTACGAGCAGTACTTC
- TRBJ2-6 - TRBV7-6 CASSPDAYSGANVLTF TGTGCCAGCAGCCCGGACGCGTACTCTGGGGCCAACGTCCTGACTTTC
- TRBJ2-7 - TRBV27 CASSPITGTSFYEQYF TGTGCCAGCAGTCCCATAACCGGGACTTCTTTCTACGAGCAGTACTTC
- TRBJ2-7 few TRBV28 CASSLGASYEQYF TGTGCCAGCAGTTTGGGGGCATCCTACGAGCAGTACTTC
TRBD2 TRBJ2-1 - TRBV9 CASSPLREAPYNEQFF TGTGCCAGCAGCCCCCTACGGGAGGCCCCTTACAATGAGCAGTTCTTC
- TRBJ2-5 - TRBV7-9 CASSLGYGPSTQYF TGTGCCAGCAGCTTAGGCTACGGCCCTTCGACCCAGTACTTC
- TRBJ2-1 - TRBV6-5 CASSYGGRVGNEQFF TGTGCCAGCAGTTACGGTGGCAGGGTGGGGAATGAGCAGTTCTTC
- TRBJ2-7 - TRBV15 CATSREGAPTYEQYF TGTGCCACCAGCAGAGAGGGCGCTCCTACCTACGAGCAGTACTTC
TRBD1 TRBJ2-7 - TRBV19 CASSILRDRTYEQYF TGTGCCAGTAGTATCCTAAGGGACAGGACCTACGAGCAGTACTTC
- TRBJ2-7 - TRBV28 CASSFVQYEQYF TGTGCCAGCAGTTTTGTCCAGTACGAGCAGTACTTC
- TRBJ2-4 - TRBV9 CASSAGSGEGKNIQYF TGTGCCAGCAGCGCCGGATCGGGGGAAGGCAAAAACATTCAGTACTTC
- TRBJ2-2 - TRBV27 CASTRVYTGELFF TGTGCCAGCACTCGGGTTTACACCGGGGAGCTGTTTTTT
- TRBJ2-6 - TRBV19 CASSTTIDFVGANVLTF TGTGCCAGTAGTACTACTATCGACTTCGTGGGGGCCAACGTCCTGACTTTC
TRBD1 TRBJ2-7 - TRBV19 CASSRDRDSHEQYF TGTGCCAGTAGTCGGGACAGGGATTCCCACGAGCAGTACTTC
TRBD2 TRBJ2-5 - TRBV19 CASSRASGYQETQYF TGTGCCAGTAGTAGGGCTAGCGGATACCAAGAGACCCAGTACTTC
TRBD2 TRBJ2-1 - TRBV9 CASNRGRDNEQFF TGTGCCAGCAACCGCGGGAGGGACAATGAGCAGTTCTTC
- TRBJ1-1 - TRBV15 CATRGGGENTEAFF TGTGCCACCAGGGGTGGGGGTGAGAACACTGAAGCTTTCTTT
TRBD2 TRBJ2-5 - TRBV14 CASSVGGPRETQYF TGTGCCAGCAGTGTGGGAGGGCCCCGGGAGACCCAGTACTTC
TRBD1 TRBJ1-5 once TRBV27 CASSNRDRANQPQHF TGTGCCAGCAGTAACCGGGACAGGGCCAATCAGCCCCAGCATTTT
- TRBJ2-4 - TRBV13 CASSLFEAGTKNIQYF TGTGCCAGCAGCTTATTCGAAGCCGGTACTAAAAACATTCAGTACTTC
TRBD2 TRBJ2-1 - TRBV15 CATSTRTSGSSYNEQFF TGTGCCACCAGCACGCGGACTAGCGGGAGCTCCTACAATGAGCAGTTCTTC
- TRBJ1-1 - TRBV15 CATSRGGGGTEAFF TGTGCCACCAGCAGAGGGGGGGGAGGCACTGAAGCTTTCTTT
- TRBJ1-3 - TRBV27 CASSLFIGSGNTIYF TGTGCCAGCAGTTTATTCATCGGCTCTGGAAACACCATATATTTT
- TRBJ2-1 - TRBV7-3 CASSFFGGGDNEQFF TGTGCCAGCAGCTTTTTTGGGGGAGGTGACAATGAGCAGTTCTTC
TRBD2 TRBJ2-1 - TRBV10-3 CAISRAAGANEQFF TGTGCCATCAGCCGGGCGGCGGGAGCCAATGAGCAGTTCTTC
- TRBJ2-5 - TRBV7-9 CASSWDPQETQYF TGTGCCAGCAGCTGGGACCCGCAAGAGACCCAGTACTTC
- TRBJ2-5 - TRBV11-2 CASSFRRAETQYF TGTGCCAGCAGCTTTCGACGGGCGGAGACCCAGTACTTC
TRBD2 TRBJ2-7 - TRBV19 CASSINSASGHYEQYF TGTGCCAGTAGTATAAATTCCGCTAGCGGCCACTACGAGCAGTACTTC
- TRBJ2-1 - TRBV28 CASSPLVIRTYNEQFF TGTGCCAGCAGTCCCCTTGTTATTCGGACCTACAATGAGCAGTTCTTC